This entry features one T cell receptor (beta chain) sequence. The ends were cut back, 1 base at V and 1 base at J, with 11 bases in the middle. Per the germline V gene, CDR1 is MDHEN and CDR2 is SYDVKM. CDR3 length: 16 amino acids. The sample belongs to a study of T cells in tuberculosis. TCRdb keeps only in-frame clones here, not all; method: immunoSEQ multiplex PCR. The sample includes 30,000 to 35,000 clones, about 90% of them seen just once. V usage is TRBV28 and J usage is TRBJ1-3, with D perhaps TRBD1 (5 bases). Sequencing used PBMCs. The receptor comes from a donor aged 10 to 29 with latent tuberculosis or without tuberculosis infection. Some clones in this sample may be carry-over from other donors' samples. CDR3 protein: CASSLLTASSGNTIYF. DNA of the CDR3: TGTGCCAGCAGTTTATTGACAGCCTCTTCTGGAAACACCATATATTTT. Using reference TRBV28 and TRBJ1-3 for the parts outside the CDR3, the full variable domain is DVKVTQSSRYLVKRTGEKVFLECVQDMDHENMFWYRQDPGLGLRLIYFSYDVKMKEKGDIPEGYSVSREKKERFSLILESASTNQTSMYLCASSLLTASSGNTIYFGEGSWLTVV.